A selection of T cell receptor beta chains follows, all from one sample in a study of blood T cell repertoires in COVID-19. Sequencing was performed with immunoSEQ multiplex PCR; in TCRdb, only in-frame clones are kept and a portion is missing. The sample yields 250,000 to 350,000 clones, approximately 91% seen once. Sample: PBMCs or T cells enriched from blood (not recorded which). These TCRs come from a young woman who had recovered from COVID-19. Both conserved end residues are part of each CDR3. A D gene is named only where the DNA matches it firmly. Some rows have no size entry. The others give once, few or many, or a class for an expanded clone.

cdr3_aa: CASSLGGEETQYF
d_call: .
v_call: TRBV7-2
clone_size: once
j_call: TRBJ2-5

cdr3_aa: CASSQGAPNSPLHF
d_call: .
v_call: TRBV3-1/TRBV3-2
clone_size: .
j_call: TRBJ1-6

cdr3_aa: CASSLFTSGGDGYTF
d_call: .
v_call: TRBV28
clone_size: .
j_call: TRBJ1-2

cdr3_aa: CASFSRREQYF
d_call: .
v_call: TRBV27
clone_size: .
j_call: TRBJ2-7

cdr3_aa: CASSQGGFSGNTIYF
d_call: .
v_call: TRBV6-5
clone_size: .
j_call: TRBJ1-3

cdr3_aa: CASSLNQGDQPQHF
d_call: TRBD1
v_call: TRBV18
clone_size: .
j_call: TRBJ1-5

cdr3_aa: CASSSPQGQNTEAFF
d_call: TRBD1
v_call: TRBV5-4
clone_size: few
j_call: TRBJ1-1

cdr3_aa: CASSLGRPGQGTGNTIYF
d_call: TRBD1
v_call: TRBV7-9
clone_size: once
j_call: TRBJ1-3

cdr3_aa: CAWRDRGFSGNTIYF
d_call: TRBD1
v_call: TRBV30
clone_size: .
j_call: TRBJ1-3

cdr3_aa: CASSFREGEKLFF
d_call: .
v_call: TRBV28
clone_size: .
j_call: TRBJ1-4

cdr3_aa: CASSQDHRGLYEQYF
d_call: TRBD1
v_call: TRBV4-1
clone_size: .
j_call: TRBJ2-7

cdr3_aa: CASSVEGAYQFF
d_call: TRBD1
v_call: TRBV2
clone_size: .
j_call: TRBJ2-1

cdr3_aa: CASSPRTSGRMGQFF
d_call: TRBD2
v_call: TRBV7-2
clone_size: .
j_call: TRBJ2-1

cdr3_aa: CATSIGSSQFF
d_call: .
v_call: TRBV15
clone_size: .
j_call: TRBJ1-4

cdr3_aa: CASSLLLGYEQYF
d_call: .
v_call: TRBV5-1
clone_size: .
j_call: TRBJ2-7

cdr3_aa: CASSQEQNTEAFF
d_call: .
v_call: TRBV3-1/TRBV3-2
clone_size: .
j_call: TRBJ1-1